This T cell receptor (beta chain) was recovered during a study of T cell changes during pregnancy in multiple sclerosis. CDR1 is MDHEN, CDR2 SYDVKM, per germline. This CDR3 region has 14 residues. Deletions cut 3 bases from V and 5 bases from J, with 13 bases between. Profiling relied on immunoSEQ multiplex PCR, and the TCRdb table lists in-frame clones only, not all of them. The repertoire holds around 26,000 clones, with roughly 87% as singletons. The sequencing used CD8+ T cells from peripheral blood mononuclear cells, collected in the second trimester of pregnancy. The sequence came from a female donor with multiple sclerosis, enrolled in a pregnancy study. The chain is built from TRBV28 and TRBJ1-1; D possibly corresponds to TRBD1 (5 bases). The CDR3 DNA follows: TGTGCCAGCAGTTTTATAGGGGCTCGGACTGAAGCTTTCTTT. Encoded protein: CASSFIGARTEAFF.